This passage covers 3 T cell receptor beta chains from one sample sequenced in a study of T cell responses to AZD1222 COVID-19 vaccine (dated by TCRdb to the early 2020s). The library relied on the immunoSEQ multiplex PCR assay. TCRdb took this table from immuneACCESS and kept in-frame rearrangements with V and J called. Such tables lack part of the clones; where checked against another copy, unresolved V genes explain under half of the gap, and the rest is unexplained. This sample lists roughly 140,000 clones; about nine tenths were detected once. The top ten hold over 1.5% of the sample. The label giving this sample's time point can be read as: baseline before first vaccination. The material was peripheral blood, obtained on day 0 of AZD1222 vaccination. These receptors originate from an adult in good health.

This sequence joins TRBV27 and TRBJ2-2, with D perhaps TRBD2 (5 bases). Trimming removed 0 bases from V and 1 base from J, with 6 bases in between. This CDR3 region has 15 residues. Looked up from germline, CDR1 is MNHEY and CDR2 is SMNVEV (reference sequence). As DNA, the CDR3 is TGTGCCAGCAGTTTATCACGGGGGAACACCGGGGAGCTGTTTTTT. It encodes CASSLSRGNTGELFF.

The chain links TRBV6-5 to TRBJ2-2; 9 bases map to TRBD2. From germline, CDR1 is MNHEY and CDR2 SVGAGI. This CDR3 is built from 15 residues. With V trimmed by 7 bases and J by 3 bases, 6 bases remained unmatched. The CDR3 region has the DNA TGTGCCAGCAATAGACTAGCGGAGCACACCGGGGAGCTGTTTTTT. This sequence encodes CASNRLAEHTGELFF.

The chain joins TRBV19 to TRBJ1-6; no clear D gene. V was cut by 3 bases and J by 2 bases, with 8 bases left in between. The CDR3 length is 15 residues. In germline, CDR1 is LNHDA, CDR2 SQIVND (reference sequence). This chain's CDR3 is CASSIDGPYNSPLHF. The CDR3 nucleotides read TGTGCCAGTAGTATCGACGGACCCTATAATTCACCCCTCCACTTT.